The rows below give T cell receptor beta chains drawn from one sample of a study of CD8+ T cells in alopecia areata. Clones were read by immunoSEQ multiplex PCR, and TCRdb kept only the in-frame ones, dropping some. Of about 76,000 clones detected, around 29% appear once; the ten largest clones hold 14% to 15%. This sample comprised CD8+ T cells sorted from blood, obtained at week 4, from a patient treated with tofacitinib. The receptors stem from a human donor with alopecia areata. CDR3s include the opening cysteine and the closing phenylalanine or tryptophan. Each record gives: clone size, V gene, J gene, CDR3 protein. A clone size is listed for some rows: how often the clone was seen (once, few, many), or a class if it is expanded.

size: few
V: TRBV27
J: TRBJ1-1
CDR3: CASSLWGNTEAFF

size: few
V: TRBV7-8
J: TRBJ2-5
CDR3: CASSLVTGHDQETQYF

size: NA
V: TRBV19
J: TRBJ1-1
CDR3: CASSIPNKWNTEAFF

size: NA
V: TRBV27
J: TRBJ2-7
CDR3: CASSWTGNTYEQYF

size: NA
V: TRBV5-6
J: TRBJ2-1
CDR3: CASSAGAEQFF

size: few
V: TRBV29-1
J: TRBJ2-2
CDR3: CSVSGNTGELFF

size: NA
V: TRBV27
J: TRBJ1-4
CDR3: CASSPHGTNNEKLFF

size: few
V: TRBV19
J: TRBJ2-2
CDR3: CASRDFSTTNTGELFF

size: NA
V: TRBV29-1
J: TRBJ2-1
CDR3: CSVGAGWGNEQFF

size: NA
V: TRBV19
J: TRBJ2-2
CDR3: CAIGMNTGELFF

size: NA
V: TRBV27
J: TRBJ2-4
CDR3: CASSLRTGENIQYF

size: NA
V: TRBV5-4
J: TRBJ2-1
CDR3: CASSTKEHAWNEQFF

size: NA
V: TRBV2
J: TRBJ2-7
CDR3: CASSTGGGSYEQYF

size: NA
V: TRBV7-6
J: TRBJ2-5
CDR3: CASSFQGTSGRVTQYF

size: few
V: TRBV9
J: TRBJ2-7
CDR3: CASSHSGTTSEQYF

size: NA
V: TRBV6-6
J: TRBJ2-2
CDR3: CATYGTGELFF

size: NA
V: TRBV30
J: TRBJ2-7
CDR3: CAWREPRDTSYEQYF

size: many
V: TRBV6-5
J: TRBJ2-3
CDR3: CASSPWASGGDTQYF

size: NA
V: TRBV6-5
J: TRBJ1-2
CDR3: CASSGSPGQGNGYTF

size: NA
V: TRBV4-1
J: TRBJ2-6
CDR3: CASSQTATGANVLTF

size: NA
V: TRBV5-4
J: TRBJ2-2
CDR3: CASSTDRGYPGELFF

size: NA
V: TRBV29-1
J: TRBJ2-5
CDR3: CSARDRALGETQYF

size: NA
V: TRBV27
J: TRBJ1-4
CDR3: CASSLSRDRGRANEKLFF

size: NA
V: TRBV11-3
J: TRBJ2-1
CDR3: CASSPGLAGAEQFF

size: NA
V: TRBV9
J: TRBJ2-7
CDR3: CASSGTSGSYEQYF

size: NA
V: TRBV29-1
J: TRBJ1-2
CDR3: CSVDDYGYTF

size: NA
V: TRBV29-1
J: TRBJ2-6
CDR3: CSFRSGANVLTF

size: NA
V: TRBV11-2
J: TRBJ2-5
CDR3: CASSLRPARLETQYF

size: NA
V: TRBV29-1
J: TRBJ2-6
CDR3: CSVLTGLAGANVLTF

size: NA
V: TRBV29-1
J: TRBJ1-2
CDR3: CSVDRGDGYTF

size: few
V: TRBV4-1
J: TRBJ2-3
CDR3: CASSPREGGSTDTQYF

size: NA
V: TRBV29-1
J: TRBJ2-5
CDR3: CGGRFRETQYF

size: NA
V: TRBV29-1
J: TRBJ2-7
CDR3: CSVEAGAPYEQYF